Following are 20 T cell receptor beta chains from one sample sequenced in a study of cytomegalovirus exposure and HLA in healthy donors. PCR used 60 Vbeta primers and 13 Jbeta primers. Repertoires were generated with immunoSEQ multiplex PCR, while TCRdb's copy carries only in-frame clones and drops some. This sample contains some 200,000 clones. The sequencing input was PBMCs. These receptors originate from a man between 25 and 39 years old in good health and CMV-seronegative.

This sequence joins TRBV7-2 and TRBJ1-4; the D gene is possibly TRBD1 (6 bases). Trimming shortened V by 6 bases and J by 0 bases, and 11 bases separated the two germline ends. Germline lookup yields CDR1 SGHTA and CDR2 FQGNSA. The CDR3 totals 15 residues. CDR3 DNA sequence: TGTGCCAGCAGACCAGGGGCCCCAACTAATGAAAAACTGTTTTTT. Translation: CASRPGAPTNEKLFF.

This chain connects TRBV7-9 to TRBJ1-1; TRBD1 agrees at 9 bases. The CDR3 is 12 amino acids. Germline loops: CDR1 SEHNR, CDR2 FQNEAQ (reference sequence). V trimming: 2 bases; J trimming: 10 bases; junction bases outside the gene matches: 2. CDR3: CASSLRDRAAFF. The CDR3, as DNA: TGTGCCAGCAGCTTACGGGACAGGGCAGCTTTCTTT.

CDR3: CASRTRGEGNQPQHF. For the CDR3, the DNA is TGTGCCAGCAGAACTCGAGGGGAGGGCAATCAGCCCCAGCATTTT. The rearrangement links TRBV6-5 to TRBJ1-5, with a possible D match to TRBD1 (5 bases). Germline CDR1 MNHEY, CDR2 SVGAGI. CDR3 length: 15 amino acids. Between the trimmed V and J ends, which lost 6 bases and 2 bases, there was a span of 14 bases.

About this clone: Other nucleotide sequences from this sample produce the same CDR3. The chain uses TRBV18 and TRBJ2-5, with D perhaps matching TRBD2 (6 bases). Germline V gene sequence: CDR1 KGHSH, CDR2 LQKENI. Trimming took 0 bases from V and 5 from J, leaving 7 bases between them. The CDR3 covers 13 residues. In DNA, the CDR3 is TGTGCCAGCTCACCACCAGGAGGGGAGACCCAGTACTTC. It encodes CASSPPGGETQYF.

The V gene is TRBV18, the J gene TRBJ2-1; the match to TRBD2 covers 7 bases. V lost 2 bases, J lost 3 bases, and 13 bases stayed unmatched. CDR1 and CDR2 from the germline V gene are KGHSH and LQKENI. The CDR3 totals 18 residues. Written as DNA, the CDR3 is TGTGCCAGCTCACCATGGAGGGGCGGGGGACGTTTCTACAATGAGCAGTTCTTC. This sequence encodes CASSPWRGGGRFYNEQFF.

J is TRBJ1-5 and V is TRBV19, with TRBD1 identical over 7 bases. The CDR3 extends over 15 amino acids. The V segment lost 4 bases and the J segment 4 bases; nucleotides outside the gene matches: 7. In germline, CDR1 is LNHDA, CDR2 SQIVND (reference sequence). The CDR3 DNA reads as TGTGCCAGTAGTAGGGGACAGACCAGAAATCAGCCCCAGCATTTT. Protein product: CASSRGQTRNQPQHF. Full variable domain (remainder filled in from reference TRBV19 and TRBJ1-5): DGGITQSPKYLFRKEGQNVTLSCEQNLNHDAMYWYRQDPGQGLRLIYYSQIVNDFQKGDIAEGYSVSREKKESFPLTVTSAQKNPTAFYLCASSRGQTRNQPQHFGDGTRLSIL.

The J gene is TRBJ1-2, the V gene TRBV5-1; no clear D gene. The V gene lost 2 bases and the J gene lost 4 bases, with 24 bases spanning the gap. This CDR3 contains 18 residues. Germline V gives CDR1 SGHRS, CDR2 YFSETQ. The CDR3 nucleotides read TGCGCCAGCAGCTTTGGTGGTGGGGAGCGGCTAAGTCGCTATGGCTACACCTTC. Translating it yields CASSFGGGERLSRYGYTF.

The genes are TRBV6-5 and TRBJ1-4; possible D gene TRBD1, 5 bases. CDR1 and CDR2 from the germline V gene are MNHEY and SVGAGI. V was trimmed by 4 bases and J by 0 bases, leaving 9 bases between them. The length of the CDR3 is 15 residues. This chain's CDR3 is CASSLQDATNEKLFF. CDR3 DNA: TGTGCCAGCAGTTTACAGGATGCAACTAATGAAAAACTGTTTTTT.

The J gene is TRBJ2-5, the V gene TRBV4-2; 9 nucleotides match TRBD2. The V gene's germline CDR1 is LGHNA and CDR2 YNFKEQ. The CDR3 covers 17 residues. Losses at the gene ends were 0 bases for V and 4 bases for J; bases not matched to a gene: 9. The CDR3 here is CASSQDGRGGFLETQYF. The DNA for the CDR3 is TGTGCCAGCAGCCAAGATGGGCGGGGGGGGTTTCTAGAGACCCAGTACTTC.

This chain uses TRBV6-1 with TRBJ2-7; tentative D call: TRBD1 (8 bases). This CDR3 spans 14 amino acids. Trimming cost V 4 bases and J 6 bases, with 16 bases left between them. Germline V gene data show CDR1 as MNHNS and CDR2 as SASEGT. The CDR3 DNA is TGTGCCAGCAGTGGACTACAGGGGGAGGGCGAGCAGTACTTC. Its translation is CASSGLQGEGEQYF.

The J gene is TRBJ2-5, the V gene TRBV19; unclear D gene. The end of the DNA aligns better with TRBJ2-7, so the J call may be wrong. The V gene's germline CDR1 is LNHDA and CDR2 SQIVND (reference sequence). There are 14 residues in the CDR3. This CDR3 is CASSYSGPPYEQYF. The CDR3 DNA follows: TGTGCCAGTAGTTATTCAGGCCCTCCCTACGAGCAGTACTTC.

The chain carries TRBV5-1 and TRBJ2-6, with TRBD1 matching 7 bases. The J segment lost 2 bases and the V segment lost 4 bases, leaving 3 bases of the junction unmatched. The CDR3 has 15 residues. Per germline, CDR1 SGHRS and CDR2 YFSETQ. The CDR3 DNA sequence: TGCGCCAGCAGCATACAGGGGACTGGGGCCAACGTCCTGACTTTC. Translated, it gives CASSIQGTGANVLTF.

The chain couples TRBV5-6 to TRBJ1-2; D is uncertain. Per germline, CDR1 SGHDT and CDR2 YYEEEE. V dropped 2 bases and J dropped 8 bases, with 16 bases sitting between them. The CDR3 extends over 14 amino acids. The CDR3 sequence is CASSLGSHGLGYTF. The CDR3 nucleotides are TGTGCCAGCAGCTTAGGATCCCATGGGCTGGGCTACACCTTC.

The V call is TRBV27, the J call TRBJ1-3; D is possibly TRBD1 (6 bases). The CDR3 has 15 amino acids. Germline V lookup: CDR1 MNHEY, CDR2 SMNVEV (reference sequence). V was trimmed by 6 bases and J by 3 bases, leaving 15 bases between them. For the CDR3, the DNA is TGTGCCAGCAGAAACCTTGGGGGCGATGGAAACACCATATATTTT. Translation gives CASRNLGGDGNTIYF.

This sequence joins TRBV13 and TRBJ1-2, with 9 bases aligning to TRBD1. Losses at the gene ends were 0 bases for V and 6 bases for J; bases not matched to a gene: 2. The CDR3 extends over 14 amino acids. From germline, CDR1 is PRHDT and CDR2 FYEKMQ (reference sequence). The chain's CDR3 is CASSLGRDRDGYTF. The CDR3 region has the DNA TGTGCCAGCAGCTTAGGTCGGGACAGGGATGGCTACACCTTC.

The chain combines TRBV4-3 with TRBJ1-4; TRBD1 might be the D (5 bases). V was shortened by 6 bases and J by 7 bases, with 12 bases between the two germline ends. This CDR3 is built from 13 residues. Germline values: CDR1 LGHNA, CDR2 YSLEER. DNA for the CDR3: TGCGCCAGCAGTTTACTGGGGCCTGAAAAACTGTTTTTT. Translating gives CASSLLGPEKLFF.

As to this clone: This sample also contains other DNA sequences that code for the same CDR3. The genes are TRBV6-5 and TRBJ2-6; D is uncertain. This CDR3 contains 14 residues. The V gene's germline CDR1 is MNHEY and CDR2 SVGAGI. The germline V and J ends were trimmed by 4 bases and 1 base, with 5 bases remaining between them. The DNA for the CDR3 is TGTGCCAGCAGTTGGAGTTCTGGGGCCAACGTCCTGACTTTC. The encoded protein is CASSWSSGANVLTF.

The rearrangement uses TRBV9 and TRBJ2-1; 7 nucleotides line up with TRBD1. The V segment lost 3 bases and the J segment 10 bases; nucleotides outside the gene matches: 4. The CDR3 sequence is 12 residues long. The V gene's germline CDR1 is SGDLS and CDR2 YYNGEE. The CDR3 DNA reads TGTGCCAGCAGCGCCACAGGGGAAGAGCAGTTCTTC. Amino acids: CASSATGEEQFF.

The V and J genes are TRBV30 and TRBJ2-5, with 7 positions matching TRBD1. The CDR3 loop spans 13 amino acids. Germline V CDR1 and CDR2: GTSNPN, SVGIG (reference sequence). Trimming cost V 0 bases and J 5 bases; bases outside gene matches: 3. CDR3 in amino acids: CAWSVGGAETQYF. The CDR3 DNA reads TGTGCCTGGAGTGTAGGGGGCGCGGAGACCCAGTACTTC.

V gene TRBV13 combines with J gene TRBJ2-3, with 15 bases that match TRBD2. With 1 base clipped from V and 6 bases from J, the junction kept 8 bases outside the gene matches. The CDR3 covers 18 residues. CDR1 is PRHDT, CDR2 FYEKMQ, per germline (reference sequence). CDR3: CASSLAGTSGRSGDTQYF. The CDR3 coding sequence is TGTGCCAGCAGCTTAGCCGGGACTAGCGGGAGGAGTGGCGATACGCAGTATTTT.